A selection of T cell receptor beta chains follows, all from one sample in a study of cytomegalovirus exposure and HLA in healthy donors. Profiled with immunoSEQ multiplex PCR; TCRdb holds only in-frame clones, not every one. Seen here are 65,000 to 80,000 clones, 94% observed once, and the top ten hold over 2%. The sequencing sample was made of PBMCs. Every receptor here comes from a woman aged 18-29 years in good health and CMV-seronegative. Each CDR3 is given with its conserved first and last residue. D genes are given only for firm matches. Only some rows state a clone size, as once, few, many or a class for expanded clones.

NA	TRBV18	TRBJ2-5	NA	TGTGCCAGCTCACCACCGGATTTGATCGGGGTAGAGACCCAGTACTTC	CASSPPDLIGVETQYF
NA	TRBV27	TRBJ1-1	NA	TGTGCCAGCAGTTCAGCAGGCATGAACACTGAAGCTTTCTTT	CASSSAGMNTEAFF
NA	TRBV5-1	TRBJ2-7	NA	TGCGCCAGCAGCATTCAGGGAGGAGGGAGGAGCGACGAGCAGTACTTC	CASSIQGGGRSDEQYF
NA	TRBV5-5	TRBJ1-1	NA	TGTGCCAGCAGCTTGACCGACCCGGGGTTTTACTACGCTGAAGCTTTCTTT	CASSLTDPGFYYAEAFF
NA	TRBV30	TRBJ1-5	NA	TGTGCCTGGAGTTCAGGTATTGATCAGCCCCAGCATTTT	CAWSSGIDQPQHF
NA	TRBV19	TRBJ1-1	TRBD1	TGTGCCAGTACCCTGGAGGGAACAGGGGGCACGTGGACTGAAGCTTTCTTT	CASTLEGTGGTWTEAFF
NA	TRBV11-2	TRBJ1-2	TRBD1	TGTGCCAGCAGCTTCCTGACAGGGATCAACTATGGCTACACCTTC	CASSFLTGINYGYTF
NA	TRBV2	TRBJ2-5	NA	TGTGCCAGCAGGAGGGAGATCGGGCCTTACTTC	CASRREIGPYF
NA	TRBV6-1	TRBJ1-5	NA	TGTGCCAGCAGTGAATTAGAGGGATTGAGCAATCAGCCCCAGCATTTT	CASSELEGLSNQPQHF
once	TRBV7-9	TRBJ2-3	TRBD2	TGTGCCAGCAGCACAGCCCAGTTGGCGGGGGGGCTCTTGACGCAGTATTTT	CASSTAQLAGGLLTQYF
NA	TRBV30	TRBJ2-1	NA	TGTGCCTGGAGTGTACGTGCGCTCTCCTACAATGAGCAGTTCTTC	CAWSVRALSYNEQFF
NA	TRBV19	TRBJ1-5	TRBD1	TGTGCCAGTAACCCGGACAGGGGACCATGGCAGCCCCAGCATTTT	CASNPDRGPWQPQHF
few	TRBV11-3	TRBJ1-1	NA	TGTGCCAGCAGCTTAGAATCCGGTATCCCTGAAGCTTTCTTT	CASSLESGIPEAFF
NA	TRBV27	TRBJ2-2	TRBD1	TGTGCCAGCAGTTTACCAGGGGGCACCGGGGAGCTGTTTTTT	CASSLPGGTGELFF
NA	TRBV18	TRBJ2-1	TRBD2	TGTGCCAGCTCACCGGACGGACTAGCGGGGCCCTACAATGAGCAGTTCTTC	CASSPDGLAGPYNEQFF
NA	TRBV18	TRBJ1-1	NA	TGTGCCAGCTCACCATCGAAACAGCTTTACACTGAAGCTTTCTTT	CASSPSKQLYTEAFF
NA	TRBV6-1	TRBJ2-7	TRBD1	TGTGCCAGCAGTATGGGACAGGGGGCCTACGAGCAGTACTTC	CASSMGQGAYEQYF
NA	TRBV9	TRBJ2-3	TRBD2	TGTGCCAGCAGCTTTAGACTAGCGGGGTCAGATACGCAGTATTTT	CASSFRLAGSDTQYF
NA	TRBV7-9	TRBJ2-7	NA	TGTGCCAGCATCGCCAGGACTACAAATTCCTACGAGCAGTACTTC	CASIARTTNSYEQYF
NA	TRBV5-1	TRBJ2-1	NA	TGCGCCAGCAGCTTCATTTACGGGGTCAATGAGCAGTTCTTC	CASSFIYGVNEQFF
NA	TRBV7-9	TRBJ1-2	TRBD1	TGTGCCAGCAGCTCCCCTCCCCGGGACAGGGGATACTATGGCTACACCTTC	CASSSPPRDRGYYGYTF
once	TRBV6-1	TRBJ2-1	TRBD2	TGTGCCAGCAGTGAGTCGGGACTAGGGGCTCGGGATGAGCAGTTCTTC	CASSESGLGARDEQFF
NA	TRBV10-1	TRBJ2-1	NA	TGCGCCAGCAGTGACAGGGGAGATGAGCAGTTCTTC	CASSDRGDEQFF
NA	TRBV18	TRBJ2-3	TRBD2	TGTGCCAGCTCATACGTAGCGGGAGGGCGCACAGATACGCAGTATTTT	CASSYVAGGRTDTQYF
NA	TRBV30	TRBJ1-1	NA	TGTGCCTGGAGTGTACTCTTACAGGGTCACACTGAAGCTTTCTTT	CAWSVLLQGHTEAFF
NA	TRBV7-9	TRBJ2-3	TRBD1	TGTGCCAGCAGCTTAAGACAGGGCCCCCACACAGATACGCAGTATTTT	CASSLRQGPHTDTQYF
NA	TRBV5-1	TRBJ1-2	NA	TGCGCCAGCAGCCGGGATGGGGGAGGCTATGGCTACACCTTC	CASSRDGGGYGYTF
NA	TRBV6-6	TRBJ1-5	TRBD1	TGTGCCAGCAGTTCTCAGGGGGCGAATCAGCCCCAGCATTTT	CASSSQGANQPQHF